The present entry profiles one T cell receptor beta chain with its context. The target antigen is unknown. Of the isolated RNA, all was reverse transcribed, and so the sequenced material was expressed TCRB transcripts. Method: immunoSEQ multiplex PCR; TCRdb's copy keeps in-frame clones and lacks some. The sample includes 400,000 to 550,000 clones, roughly 11% of them seen just once. The data were obtained in a study of beta chain features in type 1 diabetes. Study background: The patient and healthy donor groups were comparable for age, gender and cell yields. Study-wide results and limits: Naive, central memory and regulatory TCRB repertoires appeared more similar among patients than healthy donors. The study found moderately but significantly shorter TCRB CDR3s in all four CD4+ subsets of Type 1 diabetes patients.

Stem cell-like memory, regulatory, central memory and naive CD4+ cells were sorted via CD45RO/CCR7/CD25/CD127/CD95/CD27. The CDR3 length is 18 residues. Trimming pared 4 bases from V and 2 bases from J, leaving 22 bases between. Germline CDR1 is MDHEN and CDR2 is SYDVKM. The sequencing sample was made of naive CD4+ T cells from blood. This clonotype was sampled from a woman younger than 35 in good health. V and J are TRBV28 and TRBJ2-3, with a possible D match to TRBD2 (6 bases). The CDR3 reads CASSSPPGDPRSTDTQYF. CDR3 coding DNA: TGTGCCAGCAGTTCCCCCCCGGGGGACCCAAGATCCACAGATACGCAGTATTTT.